This entry lists 28 T cell receptor beta chains sequenced from one sample in a study of T cell repertoires in cytomegalovirus infection. TCRdb passed the reads through MiXCR, listing each CDR3 protein once. Of 150,000 to 200,000 distinct CDR3 sequences in the sample, about an eighth were seen once. Sequencing was performed on PBMCs. The receptors originated from a human donor in good health (CMV status not recorded). Some clones in this sample may be carry-over from other donors' samples.

The chain carries TRBV12-3 or TRBV12-4 and TRBJ1-4; possible D gene TRBD1, 5 bases. CDR3 length: 15 residues. V was clipped by 4 bases and J by 3 bases, with 12 bases between them. CDR3 region: CASSWTGRANEKLFF. The CDR3 DNA reads as TGTGCCAGCAGTTGGACGGGGCGCGCTAATGAAAAACTGTTTTTT.

In its sample, this clonotype was seen many times. The J gene is TRBJ2-4, the V gene TRBV10-3; 8 positions agree with TRBD1. CDR1 and CDR2 from the germline V gene are ENHRY and SYGVKD. Trimming at V came to 4 bases and at J to 1 base, leaving 6 bases not matched to a gene. The CDR3 spans 16 residues. The CDR3 reads CAISGTDRGAKNIQYF. The CDR3, as DNA: TGTGCCATCAGTGGAACCGACAGGGGTGCCAAAAACATTCAGTACTTC.

There are many counts of this clonotype. The rearrangement links TRBV24-1 to TRBJ2-1; the match to TRBD2 covers 9 bases. The length of the CDR3 is 18 residues. Germline V gene lookup returns CDR1 KGHDR and CDR2 SFDVKD. The V segment lost 4 bases and the J segment 7 bases; nucleotides outside the gene matches: 16. The CDR3 loop is CATSETKDPSGTGNEQFF. CDR3 DNA: TGTGCCACCAGTGAGACCAAGGATCCTAGCGGGACCGGGAATGAGCAGTTCTTC.

This clonotype was observed at least ten times. The rearrangement links TRBV7-2 to TRBJ1-1; D is possibly TRBD1 (5 bases). V was clipped by 2 bases and J by 1 base, with 8 bases between them. Germline lookup yields CDR1 SGHTA and CDR2 FQGNSA. The CDR3 runs to 14 residues. CDR3 sequence (DNA): TGTGCCAGCAGCTTATACGGGGGGAACACTGAAGCTTTCTTT. Its protein is CASSLYGGNTEAFF.

In its sample, this clonotype was seen a few times. The rearrangement joins TRBV20-1 to TRBJ1-2; D might be TRBD1 (6 bases). Per the germline V gene, CDR1 is DFQATT and CDR2 is SNEGSKA (reference sequence). CDR3 length equals 12 residues. Trimming removed 3 bases from V and 4 bases from J, with 9 bases in between. CDR3 in amino acids: CSARGAGYGYTF. CDR3 DNA: TGCAGTGCTAGGGGGGCTGGCTATGGCTACACCTTC.

The table lists this clonotype with many counts. V gene TRBV7-8 combines with J gene TRBJ2-7, with TRBD2 identical over 8 bases. This CDR3 region has 16 residues. Germline V gene data show CDR1 as SGHVS and CDR2 as FQNEAQ. J was trimmed by 1 base and V by 1 base; bases with no gene match: 6. CDR3 in DNA: TGTGCCAGCAGCTTAGGCCGGCGGGAGGTTTCCTACGAGCAGTACTTC. This sequence encodes CASSLGRREVSYEQYF.

This clonotype was counted a few times. This sequence joins TRBV4-3 and TRBJ1-5, with 7 bases fitting TRBD1. This CDR3 is built from 17 residues. Trimming removed 0 bases from V and 1 base from J; junction bases left unmatched: 6. CDR1 and CDR2 from the germline V gene are LGHNA and YSLEER. CDR3 sequence: CASSQDVTGLSNQPQHF. In nucleotides, the CDR3 is TGCGCCAGCAGCCAAGATGTGACAGGGCTAAGCAATCAGCCCCAGCATTTT.

V gene TRBV7-2 combines with J gene TRBJ2-3; perhaps TRBD2 as D (5 bases). Trimming removed 11 bases from V and 8 bases from J, with 23 bases in between. The CDR3 runs 14 residues. Germline V CDR1 and CDR2: SGHTA, FQGNSA. CDR3 region: CACGRRESFGTQYF. The CDR3 bases are TGTGCCTGTGGTAGAAGGGAGTCCTTTGGTACGCAGTATTTT.

This clonotype was counted a single time. The V gene is TRBV18, the J gene TRBJ1-4; D is unclear. Between the trimmed V and J ends, which lost 4 bases and 3 bases, there was a span of 12 bases. Germline V gene lookup returns CDR1 KGHSH and CDR2 LQKENI. The CDR3 consists of 15 residues. CDR3 bases: TGTGCCAGCTCACTACCCAGACCCGCTAATGAAAAACTGTTTTTT. Its translation is CASSLPRPANEKLFF.

This clonotype was seen many times. The gene calls are TRBV7-2 and TRBJ2-2; D tentatively reads TRBD1 or TRBD2 (5 bases each). The V and J ends lost 2 bases and 1 base respectively, with 17 bases between them. Germline V lookup: CDR1 SGHTA, CDR2 FQGNSA. The length of the CDR3 is 18 residues. The CDR3 DNA reads as TGTGCCAGCAGCTTAAGGGACCCTGGACATTTGAACACCGGGGAGCTGTTTTTT. Translating it yields CASSLRDPGHLNTGELFF.

This chain links TRBV19 with TRBJ1-5; 10 bases align to TRBD1. The germline V gene has CDR1 LNHDA and CDR2 SQIVND (reference sequence). The ends lost 10 bases at V and 0 bases at J; junction bases unmatched: 18. The CDR3 is 19 residues long. The CDR3 here is CATRQGQGDRGYSNQPQHF. For the CDR3, the DNA is TGTGCCACCCGCCAAGGACAGGGGGATAGGGGGTATAGCAATCAGCCCCAGCATTTT.

This clonotype has ten or more counts. The chain uses TRBV7-2 and TRBJ2-6; D gene ambiguous. The germline CDR1 and CDR2 sequences are SGHTA and FQGNSA. The CDR3 is 14 residues long. Trimming stripped 5 bases from V and 1 base from J, with 6 bases between. For the CDR3, the DNA is TGTGCCAGCAGCGTACTATCTGGGGCCAACGTCCTGACTTTC. This codes for CASSVLSGANVLTF.

In this sample, this clonotype turned up many times. This chain joins TRBV7-2 and TRBJ2-1; weak D call: TRBD2 (5 bases). In germline, CDR1 is SGHTA, CDR2 FQGNSA. The CDR3 is 13 amino acids. Trimming stripped 5 bases from V and 6 bases from J, with 11 bases between. The CDR3 sequence is CASSPPAANEQFF. CDR3 DNA: TGTGCCAGCAGCCCCCCAGCGGCCAATGAGCAGTTCTTC.

This clonotype was picked up a small number of times. The chain couples TRBV5-1 to TRBJ1-1, with D possibly being TRBD1 (5 bases). Trimming left V 7 bases short and J 4 bases short, with 14 bases between. CDR3 length: 13 residues. In germline, CDR1 is SGHRS, CDR2 YFSETQ. CDR3 in amino acids: CASGGKSPTEAFF. For the CDR3, the DNA is TGCGCCAGCGGGGGAAAGAGCCCCACTGAAGCTTTCTTT.

The CDR3 bases are TGCAGCGTTGACCAGGGGTTGAATGGCTACACCTTC. It yields the protein CSVDQGLNGYTF. The chain carries TRBV29-1 and TRBJ1-2, with D maybe TRBD1 (6 bases). The CDR3 has 12 residues. The V gene lost 3 bases and the J gene lost 6 bases, with 11 bases spanning the gap. CDR1 and CDR2 (germline): SQVTM, ANQGSEA.

This clonotype has only a few counts. The V gene is TRBV24-1, the J gene TRBJ1-6; D is perhaps TRBD1 (5 bases). There are 13 residues in the CDR3. The ends were cut back, 9 bases at V and 7 bases at J, with 12 bases in the middle. Germline V lookup: CDR1 KGHDR, CDR2 SFDVKD. CDR3 sequence (DNA): TGTGCCACCTCCGGGACTGGGAATTCACCCCTCCACTTT. Protein sequence: CATSGTGNSPLHF.

This clonotype was recorded at least ten times. V is TRBV7-2 and J is TRBJ2-3, with D maybe TRBD2 (6 bases). The CDR3 sequence is 16 residues long. Trimming took off 6 bases at V and 5 bases at J, with 21 bases between the two ends. The germline CDR1 and CDR2 sequences are SGHTA and FQGNSA. The CDR3 reads CASRAYSPLGGDTQYF. As DNA, the CDR3 is TGTGCCAGCAGAGCTTATAGTCCCTTGGGGGGAGATACGCAGTATTTT.

The chain joins TRBV20-1 to TRBJ2-3; no reliable D call. This CDR3 is 14 amino acids long. Between the trimmed V and J ends, which lost 7 bases and 6 bases, there was a span of 20 bases. Germline V gene sequence: CDR1 DFQATT, CDR2 SNEGSKA (reference sequence). CDR3 sequence (DNA): TGCAGTGGGGCTTTACTCTCTCTTGGGGATACGCAGTATTTT. Translation: CSGALLSLGDTQYF.

This clonotype was seen repeatedly, ten times or more. The CDR3 DNA is TGTGCCAGCAGAATTACAGGGCCTGGAAACACCATATATTTT. Amino acid sequence: CASRITGPGNTIYF. The chain couples TRBV7-2 to TRBJ1-3, with TRBD1 as a possible D gene (6 bases). The CDR3 has 14 amino acids. Trimming took 6 bases from V and 2 from J, leaving 11 bases between them. CDR1 is SGHTA, CDR2 FQGNSA, per germline.

This clonotype was observed at least ten times. Here the CDR3 reads CASSLVSGDRQHF. CDR3 in DNA: TGTGCCAGCAGCTTAGTGTCGGGGGACAGACAGCATTTT. The genes are TRBV7-2 and TRBJ1-5; 7 bases are shared with TRBD1. V shed 1 base and J 13 bases; nucleotides not matched to a gene: 7. The CDR3 runs 13 residues. The germline V gene has CDR1 SGHTA and CDR2 FQGNSA.

This clonotype was found many times. J is TRBJ1-1 and V is TRBV12-3 or TRBV12-4, with a possible D match to TRBD1 (6 bases). The CDR3 length is 16 residues. Trimming left V 1 base short and J 5 bases short, with 17 bases between. The CDR3 DNA follows: TGTGCCAGCAGTTTAGGGGGGCTCAATCGGGGAACTGAAGCTTTCTTT. Translation: CASSLGGLNRGTEAFF.

At least ten counts were recorded for this clonotype. The chain couples TRBV7-9 to TRBJ2-7; no firm D call. CDR1 and CDR2 from the germline V gene are SEHNR and FQNEAQ (reference sequence). The CDR3 loop spans 14 amino acids. Trimming left V 7 bases short and J 0 bases short, with 13 bases between. The CDR3 DNA sequence: TGTGCCAGCACCCCCTCCCTGGACTCCTACGAGCAGTACTTC. Translation gives CASTPSLDSYEQYF.

This chain connects TRBV29-1 to TRBJ1-2, with D possibly TRBD1 on 6 matching bases. Germline V gene data show CDR1 as SQVTM and CDR2 as ANQGSEA. This CDR3 has 15 amino acids. V was shortened by 1 base and J by 0 bases, with 12 bases between the two germline ends. CDR3 in DNA: TGCAGCGTTGAAGGGCAGGGGTTAGCTAACTATGGCTACACCTTC. It translates to CSVEGQGLANYGYTF.

Ten or more counts support this clonotype. CDR3 loop: CASSLEGQGGYEQYF. The CDR3 nucleotides are TGTGCCAGCAGCTTGGAGGGACAGGGTGGGTACGAGCAGTACTTC. V is TRBV5-6 and J is TRBJ2-7; 9 nucleotides agree with TRBD1. The V and J ends lost 0 bases and 4 bases, in that order; junction bases with no gene match: 5. This CDR3 has 15 amino acids. Germline V gives CDR1 SGHDT, CDR2 YYEEEE.

This chain joins TRBV5-5 and TRBJ2-5; D might be TRBD1 (6 bases). CDR1 is SGHKS, CDR2 YYEKEE, per germline (reference sequence). There are 15 residues in the CDR3. The V end was cut by 4 bases, the J end by 3 bases, with 16 bases between. CDR3 DNA: TGTGCCAGCAGCCCGCAGAGGGGGTGGAAAGAGACCCAGTACTTC. Its protein product is CASSPQRGWKETQYF.

Ten or more counts support this clonotype. The chain uses TRBV12-3 or TRBV12-4 and TRBJ1-5, with D possibly TRBD1 on 6 matching bases. CDR3 length: 19 residues. V was cut by 3 bases and J by 7 bases, with 28 bases left in between. The CDR3 nucleotides are TGTGCCAGCAGTTTGGCCCGGAGGGGGTATTCTCCCATAATCCAGCCCCAGCATTTT. Its protein is CASSLARRGYSPIIQPQHF.

The chain employs TRBV7-8 and TRBJ2-5; possibly TRBD2 for D (5 bases). The length of the CDR3 is 12 residues. Germline assignment: CDR1 SGHVS and CDR2 FQNEAQ. V lost 5 bases and J lost 5, with 9 bases in between. The CDR3 region has the DNA TGTGCCAGCAGCGCGGGCGGGGAGACCCAGTACTTC. Its protein is CASSAGGETQYF. Combining the CDR3 with reference TRBV7-8 and TRBJ2-5 gives the whole variable domain GAGVSQSPRYKVAKRGQDVALRCDPISGHVSLFWYQQALGQGPEFLTYFQNEAQLDKSGLPSDRFFAERPEGSVSTLKIQRTQQEDSAVYLCASSAGGETQYFGPGTRLLVL.

The rearrangement joins TRBV18 to TRBJ2-5; no clear D gene. This CDR3 spans 13 amino acids. Per the germline V gene, CDR1 is KGHSH and CDR2 is LQKENI. V lost 2 bases to trimming and J lost 1 base, with 5 bases between them. This CDR3 reads CASSPYSQETQYF. In nucleotides, the CDR3 is TGTGCCAGCTCACCATACTCCCAAGAGACCCAGTACTTC.